Reported below is one T cell receptor beta chain. One end of the junction does not line up with germline, which may come from a read error. This entry belongs to a study of control samples from healthy donors and cancer patients. This CDR3 is 13 amino acids long. Per the germline V gene, CDR1 is SQVTM and CDR2 is ANQGSEA. Generated by immunoSEQ multiplex PCR, the TCRdb table keeps only in-frame clones and is missing some. The table includes roughly 150,000 clones, about nine tenths detected once. The chain links TRBV29-1 to TRBJ2-3, with 8 bases that match TRBD1. This clonotype was sampled from a man aged 25-45 years in good health. Sequencing input: blood. CDR3 DNA sequence: TGCAGCATTGATGGGACAGGAGTAGATACGCAGTATTTT. Its translation: CSIDGTGVDTQYF.